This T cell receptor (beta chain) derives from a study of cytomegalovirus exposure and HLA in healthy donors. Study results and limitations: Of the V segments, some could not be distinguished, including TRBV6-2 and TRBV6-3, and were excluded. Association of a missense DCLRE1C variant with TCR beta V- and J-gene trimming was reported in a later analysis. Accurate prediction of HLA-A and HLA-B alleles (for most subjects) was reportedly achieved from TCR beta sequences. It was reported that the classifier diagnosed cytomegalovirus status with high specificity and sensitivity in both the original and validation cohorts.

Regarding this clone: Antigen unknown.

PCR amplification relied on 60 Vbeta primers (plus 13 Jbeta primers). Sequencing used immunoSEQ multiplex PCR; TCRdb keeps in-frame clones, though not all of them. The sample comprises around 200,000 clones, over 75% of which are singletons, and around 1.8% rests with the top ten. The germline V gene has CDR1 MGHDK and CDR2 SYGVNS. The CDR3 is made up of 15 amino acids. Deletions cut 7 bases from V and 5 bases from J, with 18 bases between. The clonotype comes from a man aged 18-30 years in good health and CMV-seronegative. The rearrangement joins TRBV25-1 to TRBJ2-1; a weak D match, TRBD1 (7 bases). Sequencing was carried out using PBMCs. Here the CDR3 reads CASTEGQGGNNEQFF. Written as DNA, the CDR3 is TGTGCCAGCACTGAGGGGCAGGGGGGTAACAATGAGCAGTTCTTC.